This T cell receptor beta chain was obtained from a study of PD-1 blockade in mismatch repair-deficient tumors. The overall study: All were previously treated, progressing patients with approximately 11 mismatch repair-deficient cancer types.

The data were produced by immunoSEQ multiplex PCR, yet TCRdb's version contains in-frame clones alone and is incomplete. This sample has roughly 130,000 clones, with almost 90% found just once. Comments on this clone: Its antigen is undetermined.

Study results and caveats: Tumor-resident clones, often undetectable pretreatment in blood, expanded then contracted after pembrolizumab.

Mismatch repair deficiency was confirmed in all patients, by PCR or immunohistochemistry. The receptor comes from an adult with mismatch repair-deficient cancer. Material: peripheral blood, obtained approximately 71 weeks after starting pembrolizumab.

The CDR3 nucleotides are TGTGCCAGCAGCGTAGCTCTGGCGGGAGGAGCTGGGGCCAACGTCCTGACTTTC. Its protein product is CASSVALAGGAGANVLTF. The chain carries TRBV9 and TRBJ2-6; 8 bases are shared with TRBD2. This CDR3 region has 18 residues. V lost 0 bases, J lost 2 bases, and 7 bases stayed unmatched. Germline V gene sequence: CDR1 SGDLS, CDR2 YYNGEE.